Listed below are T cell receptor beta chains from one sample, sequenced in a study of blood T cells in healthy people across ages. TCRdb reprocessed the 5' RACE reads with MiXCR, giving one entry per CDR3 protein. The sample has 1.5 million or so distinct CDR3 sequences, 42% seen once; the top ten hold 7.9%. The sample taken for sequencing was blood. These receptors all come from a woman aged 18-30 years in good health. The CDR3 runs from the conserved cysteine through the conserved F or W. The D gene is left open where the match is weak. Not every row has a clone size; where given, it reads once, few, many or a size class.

TGTGCCAGCAGAGCGAAGGCACGGACAGAAGTCTACGAGCAGTACTTC	CASRAKARTEVYEQYF	few	NA	TRBV6-2/TRBV6-3	TRBJ2-7
TGCAGTGCTACAAGGACTAGCGGGGGCTATGAGCAGTACTTC	CSATRTSGGYEQYF	NA	TRBD2	TRBV20-1	TRBJ2-7
TGTGCCTGGAGTGTAGGCGGAAATGAAAAACTGTTTTTT	CAWSVGGNEKLFF	NA	NA	TRBV30	TRBJ1-4
TGCAGTGCTAGAGCCCTAGGGGGGGGCCCCGATACGCAGTATTTT	CSARALGGGPDTQYF	NA	NA	TRBV20-1	TRBJ2-3
TGTGCCAGCAGAAACCGGGACAAACGAGGCGAGCAGTACTTC	CASRNRDKRGEQYF	NA	NA	TRBV6-5	TRBJ2-7
TGTGCCATCAGTGAGTCGATACAGGGGAACACCATATATTTT	CAISESIQGNTIYF	NA	TRBD1	TRBV10-3	TRBJ1-3
TGTGCCATCTCTTCCAGCACAGATACGCAGTATTTT	CAISSSTDTQYF	few	NA	TRBV10-3	TRBJ2-3
TGCAGCGTTGAATCAGGGGGCCGGTCCTACGAGCAGTACTTC	CSVESGGRSYEQYF	few	TRBD1	TRBV29-1	TRBJ2-7
TGTGCCAGCAGCCAGGCCGGGGACAGGGGGCCTCTTGGTTATGAGAATGAGCAGTTCTTC	CASSQAGDRGPLGYENEQFF	few	TRBD1	TRBV14	TRBJ2-1
TGTGCCAGCAGTGGCCCGGGACTAGTCACAGATACGCAGTATTTT	CASSGPGLVTDTQYF	NA	TRBD2	TRBV2	TRBJ2-3